A selection of T cell receptor beta chains follows, all from one sample in a study of T-cell reconstitution after alpha-beta-depleted transplantation in children. One entry per CDR3 protein results from TCRdb running MiXCR on the PCR reads. The repertoire holds 800,000 to 1,000,000 distinct CDR3 sequences, roughly 29% seen once, with roughly 31% in the top ten. Sequenced here: PBMCs, mostly from graft donor cells, sampled 360 days after TCRalphabeta/CD19-depleted stem cell transplant. The receptors were sampled from a boy less than two years old who had a stem cell transplant for SCID, so the T cells may come from the graft donor. Both conserved end residues are part of each CDR3. A D gene is named only where the DNA matches it firmly. Only part of the rows carry a size: once, few, many, or a class if the clone is expanded.

d_call,clone_size,v_call,j_call,cdr3_nt,cdr3_aa
.,.,TRBV7-9,TRBJ1-1,TGTGCCAGCACCTACCGTACGGAGACTGAAGCTTTCTTT,CASTYRTETEAFF
TRBD1,few,TRBV6-2/TRBV6-3,TRBJ2-5,TGTGCCAGCAGTCGACAGGGCGTTGAAGAGACCCAGTACTTC,CASSRQGVEETQYF
.,.,TRBV25-1,TRBJ2-1,TGTGCCAGCAGTGGGGCAGGTAGCTCCTACAATGAGCAGTTCTTC,CASSGAGSSYNEQFF
TRBD2,few,TRBV7-2,TRBJ2-5,TGTGCCAGCAGCCCAAAACTAGCGGGCCTCCAAGAGACCCAGTACTTC,CASSPKLAGLQETQYF
TRBD2,.,TRBV5-1,TRBJ2-1,TGCGCCAGCACCCTAGCGGGGGGATCCGAGGGTGAGCAGTTCTTC,CASTLAGGSEGEQFF
.,.,TRBV7-9,TRBJ1-1,TGTGCCAGCAGCTCCCCTGCGGGGGGGGAAACTGAAGCTTTCTTT,CASSSPAGGETEAFF
.,few,TRBV12-3/TRBV12-4,TRBJ2-5,TGTGCCAGCAGCCGGACGGCGCTAGGGACCCAGTACTTC,CASSRTALGTQYF
.,.,TRBV7-2,TRBJ2-2,TGTGCCAGCAGCAGGGACAAGATTGTTGCCGGGGAGCTGTTTTTT,CASSRDKIVAGELFF
TRBD2,.,TRBV28,TRBJ2-2,TGTGCCGGATCAAGCGGGGGGATTTCCGGGGAGCTGTTTTTT,CAGSSGGISGELFF
.,few,TRBV20-1,TRBJ2-5,TGCAGTGCTAGAGGCTGGGGGGCAGGCGGGGTACAAGAGACCCAGTACTTC,CSARGWGAGGVQETQYF
TRBD1,.,TRBV20-1,TRBJ2-7,TGCAGTGCTTCCCCGACAGGGGAGGCGAACGAGCAGTACTTC,CSASPTGEANEQYF
.,many,TRBV29-1,TRBJ2-4,TGCAGCGCCCGGGCGCTAGCCAAAAACATTCAGTACTTC,CSARALAKNIQYF
.,.,TRBV29-1,TRBJ2-7,TGCAGCGTTGAAAAACTCAGCTCCTACGAGCAGTACTTC,CSVEKLSSYEQYF
TRBD2,.,TRBV20-1,TRBJ2-7,TGCAGTGCTAGAGTTAGCGGGGGGAACGAGCAGTACTTC,CSARVSGGNEQYF
TRBD1,.,TRBV20-1,TRBJ2-7,TGCAGTGCTAGAGATCGGAGGACAGGTCTCCACGAGCAGTACTTC,CSARDRRTGLHEQYF
.,few,TRBV28,TRBJ1-2,TGTGCCAGCACCCCAGCAGGGGCCGGGGGCTACACCTTC,CASTPAGAGGYTF
TRBD1,.,TRBV3-1,TRBJ2-1,TGTGCCAGCAGCCAGGGACAGGGTAACAATGAGCAGTTCTTC,CASSQGQGNNEQFF
TRBD1,.,TRBV18,TRBJ1-2,TGTGCCAGCTCACCAGGCAGGGGGCTTGGGTATGGCTACACCTTC,CASSPGRGLGYGYTF
.,few,TRBV10-3,TRBJ1-2,TGTGCCATCAGTGACAACGGGGGATGGGGCTACACCTTC,CAISDNGGWGYTF
TRBD1,few,TRBV29-1,TRBJ2-5,TGCAGCGTCCCCGACAGGGGGGGTAGGCAGACCCAGTACTTC,CSVPDRGGRQTQYF
.,.,TRBV7-2,TRBJ2-3,TGTGCCAGCACCTTGGGCCTAAAAAGAGATACGCAGTATTTT,CASTLGLKRDTQYF
TRBD2,.,TRBV7-2,TRBJ2-3,TGTGCCAGCAGCTTAGTGGGCGGGGGGGTTACGACGCAGTATTTT,CASSLVGGGVTTQYF
TRBD2,.,TRBV7-2,TRBJ2-3,TGTGCCAGCATACCGGGACTAGCGCGGGATACGCAGTATTTT,CASIPGLARDTQYF
.,.,TRBV5-1,TRBJ2-5,TGCGCCAGCAGCCCGTATCTCGCCGCGATCCAAGAGACCCAGTACTTC,CASSPYLAAIQETQYF
.,.,TRBV29-1,TRBJ2-1,TGCAGCGTTGTATCGATGGAGGTGGGATACAATGAGCAGTTCTTC,CSVVSMEVGYNEQFF
TRBD1,.,TRBV7-6,TRBJ1-1,TGTGCCAGCAGCACCCAGGGGACAGTAATTAACACTGAAGCTTTCTTT,CASSTQGTVINTEAFF
.,.,TRBV10-3,TRBJ1-1,TGTGCCATCAGTGAGTCGGGCAGCATGAACACTGAAGCTTTCTTT,CAISESGSMNTEAFF
.,.,TRBV9,TRBJ2-4,TGTGCCAGCAGCGTATCCCGGACGAGTATAGCCAAAAACATTCAGTACTTC,CASSVSRTSIAKNIQYF
.,once,TRBV12-3/TRBV12-4,TRBJ1-4,TGTGCCAGCAGTTTGATCAACAGTGAAAAACTGTTTTTT,CASSLINSEKLFF
TRBD1,few,TRBV6-1,TRBJ2-7,TGTGCCAGCAGTGAAGGACCGGGACAGGGTTACGAGCAGTACTTC,CASSEGPGQGYEQYF
.,.,TRBV6-6,TRBJ2-5,TGTGCCAGCAGTTTCCGAGAACGAGAGACCCAGTACTTC,CASSFRERETQYF
TRBD2,.,TRBV4-1,TRBJ2-3,TGCGCCAGCAGCCGCGAGAAAGCGGGGGGGCTCGGAAGCACAGATACGCAGTATTTT,CASSREKAGGLGSTDTQYF
.,.,TRBV20-1,TRBJ2-1,TGCAGTGCTGGACTGGGGTTCGGCAATGAGCAGTTCTTC,CSAGLGFGNEQFF
.,.,TRBV5-6,TRBJ2-7,TGTGCCAGCAGCTTGGCGTCCGGCAAATACTACGAGCAGTACTTC,CASSLASGKYYEQYF
TRBD2,few,TRBV13,TRBJ2-3,TGTGCCAGCAGCACTCGAGCGGGGGCCCTACTGAGAGCAGATACGCAGTATTTT,CASSTRAGALLRADTQYF
.,.,TRBV4-3,TRBJ2-5,TGCGCCAGCAGCCAAGTTGGTAGCGGTCAAGAGACCCAGTACTTC,CASSQVGSGQETQYF
TRBD1,few,TRBV24-1,TRBJ2-1,TGTGCCACCAGTGATCCCACCGGACAGGGGGCTCACAATGAGCAGTTCTTC,CATSDPTGQGAHNEQFF
.,.,TRBV6-1,TRBJ2-7,TGTGCCAGCAGTAGGGAAGGATTCTCCTACGAGCAGTACTTC,CASSREGFSYEQYF
.,few,TRBV27,TRBJ2-1,TGTGCCAGCGGACGCGAGAGCTCCTACAATGAGCAGTTCTTC,CASGRESSYNEQFF
TRBD2,once,TRBV4-2,TRBJ2-1,TGTGCCAGCAGCCAAGACGAGCGGGGATCCTACAATGAGCAGTTCTTC,CASSQDERGSYNEQFF
.,.,TRBV28,TRBJ1-2,TGTGCCAGCAGTTCCTCCTTGGGGACAACCTTC,CASSSSLGTTF
TRBD1,.,TRBV20-1,TRBJ2-5,TGCAGTGCTAGAGAAACAGGGGCCTTAGAGACCCAGTACTTC,CSARETGALETQYF
TRBD1,few,TRBV10-1,TRBJ2-1,TGCGCCAGCAGTGAGAAAGGACAGGGCATCAATGAGCAGTTCTTC,CASSEKGQGINEQFF
.,.,TRBV15,TRBJ1-1,TGTGCCACCAGAATTACATCGGGGAGGTCCACTGAAGCTTTCTTT,CATRITSGRSTEAFF